This T cell receptor (beta chain) was documented in a study of T cells in Graves' hyperthyroidism and ophthalmopathy. Ten or more counts support this clonotype. Amplified TCR beta CDR3 regions came from RNA transcripts. Primed by the HTBI set, a first-round RT-PCR was run on the TCR CDR3. TCRdb redid the calling of the multiplex PCR reads with MiXCR, one entry per CDR3 protein. The sample consists of some 210,000 distinct CDR3 sequences, approximately 17% of them appearing once. Patients with uncontrolled infections, other autoimmune diseases, pregnancy or lactation were excluded. The germline CDR1 and CDR2 sequences are LGHNT and FRNRAP. There are 15 residues in the CDR3. Trimming stripped 0 bases from V and 5 bases from J, with 13 bases between.

Material: blood. The sequence came from a man in his fifties or sixties with Graves' hyperthyroidism. The gene calls are TRBV12-5 and TRBJ1-1; no definite D call. The CDR3 loop reads CASGLVAPILTEAFF. The CDR3 DNA is TGTGCTAGTGGTTTGGTGGCCCCCATTCTAACTGAAGCTTTCTTT.